This T cell receptor beta chain was sequenced in a study of T cell clones after liver transplantation. The CDR3 is 15 residues long. From germline, CDR1 is SGHRS and CDR2 YFSETQ. The V end was cut by 4 bases, the J end by 7 bases, with 17 bases between. Profiled with immunoSEQ multiplex PCR; TCRdb holds only in-frame clones, not every one. Seen here are 68,000 or so clones, 90% to 95% observed once, and the top ten hold roughly 0.98%. Source: CD4+ T cells from blood, taken around 25 months after liver transplant. The origin of this receptor is a human patient who received a liver transplant. Some T cells may have come from the graft donor. The V gene is TRBV5-1, the J gene TRBJ1-4; a weak D match, TRBD1 (6 bases). The CDR3 region has the DNA TGCGCCAGCAGCAGCTCATCGGGGGCTGGTGAAAAACTGTTTTTT. This encodes CASSSSSGAGEKLFF.